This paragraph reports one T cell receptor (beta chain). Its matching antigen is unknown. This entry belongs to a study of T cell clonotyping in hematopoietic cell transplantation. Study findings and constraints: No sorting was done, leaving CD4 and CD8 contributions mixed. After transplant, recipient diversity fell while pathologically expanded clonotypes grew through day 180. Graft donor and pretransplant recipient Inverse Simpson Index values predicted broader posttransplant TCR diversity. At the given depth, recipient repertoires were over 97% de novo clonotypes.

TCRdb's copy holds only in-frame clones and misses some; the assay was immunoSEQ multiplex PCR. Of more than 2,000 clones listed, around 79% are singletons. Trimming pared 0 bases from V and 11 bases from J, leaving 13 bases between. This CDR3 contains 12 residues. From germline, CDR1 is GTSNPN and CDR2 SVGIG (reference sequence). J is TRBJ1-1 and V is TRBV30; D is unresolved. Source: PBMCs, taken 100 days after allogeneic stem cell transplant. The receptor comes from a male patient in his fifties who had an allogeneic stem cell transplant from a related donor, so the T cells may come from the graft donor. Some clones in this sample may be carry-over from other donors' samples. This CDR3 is CAWSVLRGGAFF. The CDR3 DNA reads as TGTGCCTGGAGTGTACTGCGAGGAGGGGCTTTCTTT. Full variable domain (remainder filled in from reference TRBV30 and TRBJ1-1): SQTIHQWPATLVQPVGSPLSLECTVEGTSNPNLYWYRQAAGRGLQLLFYSVGIGQISSEVPQNLSASRPQDRQFILSSKKLLLSDSGFYLCAWSVLRGGAFFGQGTRLTVV.